This TCR beta chain was observed in a study of CD8+ T cells in alopecia areata (dated by TCRdb to between 2018 and 2020). Notes on the research overall: Treated patients were enrolled in an open-label pilot trial of oral tofacitinib, 5 to 10 mg twice daily, for moderate-to-severe alopecia areata. Tofacitinib was administered for 6 to 18 months, and 6 months of follow-up off drug were then conducted to assess delayed response and recurrence. In treated patients, disease severity was measured using the SALT score, which gives the percentage of scalp surface area affected. The study used high-throughput TCRbeta sequencing to examine T cell clonal expansion in alopecia areata, in both the C3H/HeJ mouse model and human patients. On the human side, TCRbeta sequencing was run on scalp tissue and on sorted CD4+ and CD8+ peripheral blood T cells from healthy controls and from alopecia areata patients with either patchy or totalis/universalis disease. Biopsies were taken from tofacitinib-treated patients at baseline and again at 4 and 24 weeks into treatment, and several of those patients also had a later scalp biopsy. Scalp clonality was compared among normal scalp (n=4), patchy alopecia areata scalp (n=8), and alopecia totalis/universalis scalp (n=8). RNA was obtained with the PAXgene miRNA kit for fixed scalp, the miRNeasy kit for PBMCs, and the RNeasy kit for mouse skin. TCRbeta CDR3 regions were amplified by immunoSEQ multiplex PCR with 35 Vbeta forward and 13 Jbeta reverse primers.

This clone was seen only a few times. Its cognate antigen has yet to be identified. No base qualities exist here, and no much larger clone lies one base off it. General findings and caveats noted by the study authors: During tofacitinib treatment, many expanded lesional clones stuck around in both scalp and blood, and this persistence may partly explain why relapse happens after treatment is stopped. With tofacitinib, both scalp clonality and the number of expanded CD8+ clones among the top 100 scalp clones went down significantly. Lesional scalp, especially in alopecia totalis/universalis, showed higher clonality and more expanded CD8+ clones than normal scalp, suggesting antigenic drive. Because the treated cohort was small and included a single nonresponder, larger studies are needed to assess links between baseline CD8+ expansion and response. Shared TCR sequences between patients were less evident than in mice, which may be partly attributable to HLA diversity in the patient population. Scalp TCR repertoire analysis is complicated because resident alphabeta T cells in normal human skin are also sequenced, whereas mouse skin is dominated by gammadelta T cells.

Library prep was done by the immunoSEQ multiplex PCR assay. To provide template for TCR sequencing, every sample had RNA extracted and reverse transcribed into cDNA. SuperScript III was used to make first-strand cDNA, primed with a 2:1 mix of oligo-dT and random hexamers. A synthetic immune receptor repertoire was used to assess amplification bias, and residual bias was removed computationally. The study's processing was this. Raw reads were preprocessed for error removal, and CDR3 was defined according to IMGT conventions as running from the conserved cysteine to phenylalanine. Clonality was computed by normalizing Shannon entropy by log2 of the number of productive unique TCRs and subtracting the result from 1. Whether scalp clones were CD4 or CD8 was inferred by matching scalp TCRbeta sequences against CD4 and CD8 repertoires sorted from blood. TCRdb mirrors the immuneACCESS table, restricted to in-frame sequences. Some clones are absent from its copies; in checked studies, under half trace to an unresolved V gene, and the reason for the others is unknown. That table gives V, J and clone size, and the DNA gave D and trimming. This sample lists 200,000 or so clones; roughly two fifths were detected once. 2.6% of the sample rests with the top ten.

Sample treatment or condition, as interpreted from the label and publication: oral pan-JAK inhibitor, 5-10 mg twice daily. Lesional scalp punch biopsies and peripheral blood were collected from alopecia areata patients. PBMCs were separated by density centrifugation and stained for CD3, CD4 and CD8, after which CD4+ and CD8+ T cells were sorted on a FACSAria. Including the terminal cysteine and phenylalanine, the CDR3 comprises 10 residues. The kept DNA is CDR3 alone, 30 bases in frame from the first base. V drops 5 bases and J drops 8 bases, leaving 7 bases in between. In the germline V gene, CDR1 corresponds to SGHTA and CDR2 to FQGNSA.

The sequenced sample was CD4+ T cells sorted from blood, obtained at approximately week 37, from a patient treated with tofacitinib. This clonotype originated in a human donor with alopecia areata. The sequence is built from TRBV7-2 and TRBJ2-7, with the D gene too uncertain to name. DNA sequence: TGTGCCAGCAGCCGGACGCAGCAGTACTTC. Its product reads: CASSRTQQYF.